These 9 T cell receptor beta chains were sequenced from one sample in a study of shared clonotypes between healthy human individuals (TCRdb year 2020). The method was the immunoSEQ multiplex PCR assay. TCRdb retrieved this table from immuneACCESS and kept in-frame rearrangements only. Not all clones are present; in checked studies, unresolved V genes account for under half, and no reason is known for the remainder. The sample records more than 2,000,000 clones, approximately 94% of which are singletons. About 0.13% of the sample goes to the ten largest clones. Sequenced input: naive CD4+ T cells sorted from blood. The sample's cell subset or site, from its label and the paper: CD45RA+ positively selected. Every receptor here comes from a man aged 18 to 30 in good health.

This clone is a singleton in its sample. The CDR3 reads CASSPRTAMNTEAFF. The DNA for the CDR3 is TGCGCCAGCAGCCCCCGGACAGCCATGAACACTGAAGCTTTCTTT. The V gene is TRBV4-1, the J gene TRBJ1-1; TRBD1 is a possible D gene (6 bases). Germline assignment: CDR1 MGHRA and CDR2 YSYEKL. V gave up 4 bases and J gave up 0 bases, with 12 bases separating them. This CDR3 comprises 15 residues.

The chain recombines TRBV2 with TRBJ2-3; unclear D gene. The CDR3 is made up of 11 amino acids. Trimming pared 4 bases from V and 5 bases from J, leaving 4 bases between. Germline CDR1 is SNHLY and CDR2 is FYNNEI. The CDR3 loop reads CASSAEDTQYF. In nucleotides, the CDR3 is TGTGCCAGCAGTGCGGAAGATACGCAGTATTTT. Based on the CDR3 plus reference TRBV2 and TRBJ2-3, the full variable domain is EPEVTQTPSHQVTQMGQEVILRCVPISNHLYFYWYRQILGQKVEFLVSFYNNEISEKSEIFDDQFSVERPDGSNFTLKIRSTKLEDSAMYFCASSAEDTQYFGPGTRLTVL.

This chain uses TRBV6-6 with TRBJ2-7; a possible D gene is TRBD2 (5 bases). Germline loops: CDR1 MNHNY, CDR2 SVGAGI (reference sequence). The CDR3 length is 13 residues. Trimming took off 7 bases at V and 7 bases at J, with 17 bases between the two ends. CDR3 residues: CASTAGHTGEQYF. The DNA for the CDR3 is TGTGCCAGCACGGCGGGTCATACGGGAGAGCAGTACTTC.

For this clone: In the same sample, other DNA sequences code for this CDR3. This chain joins TRBV10-3 and TRBJ1-5, with a possible D match to TRBD1 (5 bases). This CDR3 region has 12 residues. Trimming pared 2 bases from V and 7 bases from J, leaving 6 bases between. Germline CDR1 and CDR2: ENHRY and SYGVKD. The chain's CDR3 is CAISEPGQPQHF. The CDR3 DNA is TGTGCCATCAGTGAGCCAGGGCAGCCCCAGCATTTT.

This chain links TRBV5-4 with TRBJ2-3; 11 positions match TRBD2. The CDR3 covers 18 residues. In germline, CDR1 is SGHNT, CDR2 YYREEE (reference sequence). V trimming: 4 bases; J trimming: 4 bases; junction bases outside the gene matches: 14. CDR3 loop: CASSTTSGRQLGADTQYF. The CDR3 region has the DNA TGTGCCAGCAGCACAACTAGCGGGAGACAACTCGGAGCAGATACGCAGTATTTT.

This sequence joins TRBV10-3 and TRBJ2-1, with D possibly TRBD2 on 6 matching bases. CDR1 is ENHRY, CDR2 SYGVKD, per germline. The CDR3 is 12 residues long. The V end lost 8 bases, the J end lost 6 bases, and 11 bases lay between the germline ends. CDR3 sequence: CAIRDWGNEQFF. The CDR3 nucleotides read TGTGCCATCCGGGACTGGGGCAATGAGCAGTTCTTC.

The gene calls are TRBV11-1 and TRBJ1-4; D is uncertain. The CDR3 has 13 amino acids. V gave up 4 bases and J gave up 7 bases, with 10 bases separating them. Germline CDR1 and CDR2: SGHAT and FQDESV (reference sequence). CDR3 protein: CASSSGPREKLFF. The CDR3 DNA is TGTGCCAGCAGCTCCGGGCCTCGTGAAAAACTGTTTTTT. Full variable domain (missing parts from reference TRBV11-1 and TRBJ1-4): EAEVAQSPRYKITEKSQAVAFWCDPISGHATLYWYRQILGQGPELLVQFQDESVVDDSQLPKDRFSAERLKGVDSTLKIQPAELGDSAMYLCASSSGPREKLFFGSGTQLSVL.

This chain joins TRBV5-8 and TRBJ2-2, with D perhaps being TRBD1 or TRBD2 (5 bases each). V was cut by 0 bases and J by 5 bases, with 14 bases left in between. The CDR3 sequence is 16 residues long. CDR1 and CDR2 (germline): SGHTS, YDEGEE. The CDR3: CASSLDGRGPTGELFF. In DNA, the CDR3 is TGTGCCAGCAGCTTGGATGGAAGGGGACCGACCGGGGAGCTGTTTTTT.

The chain links TRBV27 to TRBJ1-5; D might be TRBD1 (6 bases). From germline, CDR1 is MNHEY and CDR2 SMNVEV (reference sequence). This CDR3 contains 15 residues. Deletions cut 3 bases from V and 3 bases from J, with 12 bases between. CDR3 nucleotides: TGTGCCAGCAGTTTGGGGGCAGGGATCAATCAGCCCCAGCATTTT. It specifies CASSLGAGINQPQHF.